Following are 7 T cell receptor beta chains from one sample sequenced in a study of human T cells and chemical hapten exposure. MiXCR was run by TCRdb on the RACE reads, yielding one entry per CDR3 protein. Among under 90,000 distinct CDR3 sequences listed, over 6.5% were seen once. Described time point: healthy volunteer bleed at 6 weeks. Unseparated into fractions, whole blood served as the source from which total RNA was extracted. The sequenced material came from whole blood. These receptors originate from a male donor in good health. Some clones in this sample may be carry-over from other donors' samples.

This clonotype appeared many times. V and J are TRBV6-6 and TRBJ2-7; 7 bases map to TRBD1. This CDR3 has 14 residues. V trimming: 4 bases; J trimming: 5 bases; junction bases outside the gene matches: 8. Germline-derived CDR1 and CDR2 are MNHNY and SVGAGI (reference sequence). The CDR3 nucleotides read TGTGCCAGCAGTTTCCAACAGGGGACCAACGAGCAGTACTTC. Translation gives CASSFQQGTNEQYF.

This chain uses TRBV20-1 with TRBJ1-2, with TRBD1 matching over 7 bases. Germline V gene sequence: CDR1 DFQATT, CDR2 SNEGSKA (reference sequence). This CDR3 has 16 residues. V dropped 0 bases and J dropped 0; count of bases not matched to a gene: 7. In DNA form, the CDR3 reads TGCAGTGCTAGAGATCCGGGACAGAGGTCTAACTATGGCTACACCTTC. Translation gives CSARDPGQRSNYGYTF.

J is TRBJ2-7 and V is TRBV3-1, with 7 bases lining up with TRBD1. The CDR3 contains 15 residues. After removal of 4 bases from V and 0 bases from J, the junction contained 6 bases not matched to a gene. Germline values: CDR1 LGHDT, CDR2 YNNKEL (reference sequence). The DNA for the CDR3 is TGTGCCAGCAGCCGATTCGGGACAGACTCCTACGAGCAGTACTTC. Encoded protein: CASSRFGTDSYEQYF.

The CDR3: CSAREGGRRTGELFF. CDR3 DNA sequence: TGCAGTGCTAGAGAGGGCGGGAGAAGGACCGGGGAGCTGTTTTTT. The rearrangement links TRBV20-1 to TRBJ2-2, with 7 bases lining up with TRBD2. V trimming: 0 bases; J trimming: 5 bases; junction bases outside the gene matches: 6. The V gene's germline CDR1 is DFQATT and CDR2 SNEGSKA (reference sequence). The CDR3 has 15 amino acids.

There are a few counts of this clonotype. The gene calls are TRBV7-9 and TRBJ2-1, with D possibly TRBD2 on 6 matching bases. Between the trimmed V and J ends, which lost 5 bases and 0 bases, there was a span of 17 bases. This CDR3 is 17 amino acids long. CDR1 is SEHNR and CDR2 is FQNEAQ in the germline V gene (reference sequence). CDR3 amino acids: CASSPLLAANSYNEQFF. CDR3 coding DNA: TGTGCCAGCAGCCCATTACTAGCAGCGAACTCCTACAATGAGCAGTTCTTC. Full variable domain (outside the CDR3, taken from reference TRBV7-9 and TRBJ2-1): DTGVSQNPRHKITKRGQNVTFRCDPISEHNRLYWYRQTLGQGPEFLTYFQNEAQLEKSRLLSDRFSAERPKGSFSTLEIQRTEQGDSAMYLCASSPLLAANSYNEQFFGPGTRLTVL.

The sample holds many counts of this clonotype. The CDR3 coding sequence is TGCGCCAGCAGCCTTGGCGCACAGGGGGCGCAGTATTTT. This translates into CASSLGAQGAQYF. The rearrangement links TRBV4-3 to TRBJ2-3, with 8 nucleotides matching TRBD1. Germline V gives CDR1 LGHNA, CDR2 YSLEER. V was pared by 4 bases and J by 10 bases, with 7 bases of the junction left unmatched. This CDR3 has 13 residues.

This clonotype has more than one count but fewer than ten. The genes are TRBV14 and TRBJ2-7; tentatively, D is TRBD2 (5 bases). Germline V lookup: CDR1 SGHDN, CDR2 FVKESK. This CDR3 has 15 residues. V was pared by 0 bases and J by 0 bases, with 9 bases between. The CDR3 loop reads CASSQDGGYSYEQYF. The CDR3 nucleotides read TGTGCCAGCAGCCAAGATGGCGGGTACTCCTACGAGCAGTACTTC.